This T cell receptor beta chain appears in the sequencing data of a study of T cells in Graves' hyperthyroidism and ophthalmopathy. Findings and caveats of the study: A 13 V-J model separated ophthalmopathy from stable hyperthyroidism.

CDR3 length equals 12 residues. Germline V gene sequence: CDR1 SEHNR, CDR2 FQNEAQ (reference sequence). This clonotype turned up a few times. The antigen remains unidentified. One base away lies a much larger clone, so this may be a sequencing read error. Using RNA transcripts as the source, TCR beta CDR3 regions were amplified. An initial round of RT-PCR targeting the TCR CDR3 relied on the HTBI primer set. TCRdb processed the multiplex PCR reads anew with MiXCR; each CDR3 protein has one entry. The sample lists around 340,000 distinct CDR3 sequences; around a fifth were seen once. V usage is TRBV7-9 and J usage is TRBJ2-1; D ambiguous. Sequenced: blood. This receptor was taken from a woman between 50 and 59 years old with Graves' hyperthyroidism. CDR3 nucleotide sequence: TGTGCCAGCAGCTCAAAGTGGAATGAGCGGTTCTTC. It translates to CASSSKWNERFF.